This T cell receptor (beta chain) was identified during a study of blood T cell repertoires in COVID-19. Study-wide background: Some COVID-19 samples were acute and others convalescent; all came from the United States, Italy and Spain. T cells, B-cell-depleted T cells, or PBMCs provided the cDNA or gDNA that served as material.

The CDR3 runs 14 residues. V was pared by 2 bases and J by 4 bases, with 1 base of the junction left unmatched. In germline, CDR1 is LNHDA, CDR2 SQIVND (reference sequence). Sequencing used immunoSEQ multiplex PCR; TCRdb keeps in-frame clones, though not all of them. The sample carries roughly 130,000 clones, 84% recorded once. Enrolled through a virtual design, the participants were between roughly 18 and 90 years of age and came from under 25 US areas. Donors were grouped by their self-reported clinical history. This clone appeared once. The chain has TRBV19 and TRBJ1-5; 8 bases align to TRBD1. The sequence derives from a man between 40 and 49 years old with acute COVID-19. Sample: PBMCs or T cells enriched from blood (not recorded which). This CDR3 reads CASSIRDRNQPQHF. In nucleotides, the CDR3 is TGTGCCAGTAGTATAAGGGACAGGAATCAGCCCCAGCATTTT.